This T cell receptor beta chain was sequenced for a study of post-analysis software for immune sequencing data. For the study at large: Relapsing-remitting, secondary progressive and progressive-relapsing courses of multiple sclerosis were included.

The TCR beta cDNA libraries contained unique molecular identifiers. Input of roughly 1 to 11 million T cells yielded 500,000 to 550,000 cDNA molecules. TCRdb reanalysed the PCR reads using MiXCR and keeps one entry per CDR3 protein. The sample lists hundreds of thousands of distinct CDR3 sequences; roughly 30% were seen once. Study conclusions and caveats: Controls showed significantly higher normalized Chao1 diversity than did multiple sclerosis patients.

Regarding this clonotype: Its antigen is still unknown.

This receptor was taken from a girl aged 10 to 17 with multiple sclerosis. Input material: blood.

CDR3 sequence reads: CSAPTGSVHEQYF. In nucleotides, the CDR3 is TGCAGCGCCCCGACAGGGTCGGTCCACGAGCAGTACTTC. The chain joins TRBV20-1 to TRBJ2-7; 7 bases map to TRBD1. CDR3 length: 13 residues. Germline CDR1 DFQATT, CDR2 SNEGSKA (reference sequence).